The rows below give T cell receptor beta chains drawn from one sample of a study of cytomegalovirus exposure and HLA in healthy donors. The data were produced by immunoSEQ multiplex PCR, yet TCRdb's version contains in-frame clones alone and is incomplete. Of roughly 150,000 clones in the sample, less than 65% are singletons; the top ten hold roughly 3.1%. The sequencing sample was made of PBMCs. The receptors were gathered from a woman in her twenties or thirties in good health and CMV-seropositive. CDR3s include the opening cysteine and the closing phenylalanine or tryptophan. D genes are given only for firm matches.

v_gene: TRBV6-6; d_gene: -; CDR3aa: CASKRDLGYGYTF
v_gene: TRBV9; d_gene: TRBD1; CDR3aa: CASSVEGTGVYEQYF
v_gene: TRBV10-2; d_gene: TRBD1; CDR3aa: CASSGWTGRLEKLFF
v_gene: TRBV30; d_gene: -; CDR3aa: CAWRTSRSGNTIYF
v_gene: TRBV28; d_gene: -; CDR3aa: CASGTTRAQYF
v_gene: TRBV2; d_gene: TRBD2; CDR3aa: CASGTSRYEQYF
v_gene: TRBV5-4; d_gene: -; CDR3aa: CASSLDSQQIANTGELFF
v_gene: TRBV7-6; d_gene: TRBD1; CDR3aa: CASSLSPPGGNTGELFF
v_gene: TRBV28; d_gene: TRBD2; CDR3aa: CASSFSTSGTETQYF
v_gene: TRBV4-3; d_gene: -; CDR3aa: CASSQGRHSSYEQYF
v_gene: TRBV5-1; d_gene: -; CDR3aa: CASSLAASYNSPLHF
v_gene: TRBV9; d_gene: TRBD2; CDR3aa: CASSATSGSSYEQYF
v_gene: TRBV13; d_gene: TRBD1; CDR3aa: CASSLGDRVDYEQYF
v_gene: TRBV7-6; d_gene: -; CDR3aa: CASSVAYRAGNTIYF
v_gene: TRBV13; d_gene: -; CDR3aa: CASSRDMNTEAFF
v_gene: TRBV19; d_gene: TRBD2; CDR3aa: CASSVSGGTYEQYF
v_gene: TRBV4-1; d_gene: -; CDR3aa: CASSQDRRQRLNYGYTF
v_gene: TRBV30; d_gene: -; CDR3aa: CAWWMGGGYTF
v_gene: TRBV6-1; d_gene: TRBD1; CDR3aa: CASRRTGVDEQYF
v_gene: TRBV20-1; d_gene: -; CDR3aa: CSAKRHDTQYF
v_gene: TRBV5-1; d_gene: -; CDR3aa: CASRSTGLPGANVLTF
v_gene: TRBV30; d_gene: -; CDR3aa: CAWSGPDGFLNEKLFF
v_gene: TRBV4-2; d_gene: TRBD2; CDR3aa: CASSQQTSGGETQYF